This T cell receptor (beta chain) derives from a study of shared clonotypes between healthy human individuals. This clone has a single count. Other DNA sequences in this sample translate to the same CDR3. The CDR3 consists of 13 residues. Germline V lookup: CDR1 LNHDA, CDR2 SQIVND (reference sequence). Trimming removed 4 bases from V and 5 bases from J; junction bases left unmatched: 4. Assay: immunoSEQ multiplex PCR; the TCRdb copy retains only in-frame clones and omits some. The sample holds a few million clones, around nine tenths seen once. This sequence originates from a man aged 18 to 30 in good health. Sequencing used naive CD4+ T cells sorted from blood. Regarding subset: CD45RA+ positively selected. This chain connects TRBV19 to TRBJ1-1; 7 nucleotides align to TRBD1. CDR3 region: CASSTRQGTEAFF. CDR3 in DNA: TGTGCCAGTAGTACAAGACAGGGAACTGAAGCTTTCTTT.